This TCR beta chain was profiled in a study of blood T cells in healthy people across ages. Study outcomes and limitations: Higher diversity and more naive CD4+ cells were features of long-lived donors, compared to aged donors.

A sample-barcoded 5' primer and a J-beta primer mix were used in a second PCR of roughly 6 to 11 cycles. Every molecule of cDNA carried a tag from a template-switch adaptor with 12 random nucleotides. TCRdb reprocessed the 5' RACE reads with MiXCR, giving one entry per CDR3 protein. The sample lists 1 million or so distinct CDR3 sequences, 25% occurring once. Germline CDR1 and CDR2: SGHDN and FVKESK. V was shortened by 9 bases and J by 8 bases, with 18 bases between the two germline ends. This CDR3 comprises 13 residues. As concerns this clonotype: Its specificity is not known.

The same data also went into a second study, on T cells of mothers and their children.

Sequenced input: blood. The clonotype comes from a girl aged 2-15 years in good health. The rearrangement uses TRBV14 and TRBJ2-3, with D tentatively TRBD1 (7 bases). The CDR3 DNA reads as TGTGCCAGTTCGGGACAGTTGGAGGGTACGCAGTATTTT. This codes for CASSGQLEGTQYF.